The TCR beta chain described here comes from a study of blood T cell repertoires in COVID-19 (TCRdb year 2020). Broadly, across the study: Samples from collaborators originated in the United States, Italy and Spain and spanned both the acute and convalescent phases of COVID-19. The prospective study material was composed of cDNA or gDNA derived from T cells, B-cell-depleted T cells, or PBMCs. Subjects who had been exposed to COVID-19, were actively infected with it, or had recovered from it provided the deeply sampled blood TCRbeta repertoires that made up the dataset. The repertoires were released in a freely available public database intended as a resource for research on the immune response to SARS-CoV-2. The samples were drawn from two sources: the first 160 participants of the ongoing ImmuneRACE study, and 950 to 1,500 subjects contributed by 6 global collaborators. The sample metadata nearly always contained a de-identified subject ID, COVID-19 status, age in years and sex. HLA class I and class II types, where available, came from metadata supplied by the sample provider rather than from assay-based typing. Overall study outcomes, separate from this receptor: Clinical and demographic metadata were provided uncurated, with the amount varying by source and participant.

The CDR3 starts with the cysteine, ends with the phenylalanine, and has 15 residues. The entry retains the CDR3 DNA only, 45 bases that are in frame from base 1. Trimming at the junction amounts to 5 bases on V and 5 bases on J, and the germline ends lie 15 bases apart. Sequences SGHAT (CDR1) and FQNNGV (CDR2) are obtained from the germline V gene. The collaborating institutions used their own protocols to collect whole blood in K2EDTA tubes. For TCRbeta analysis, collaborator samples were shipped as frozen whole blood, as isolated PBMCs, or as DNA extracted from either sample type. The immunoSEQ Assay, a bias-controlled multiplex PCR, was used to amplify TCRbeta CDR3 regions from genomic DNA. In the original analysis: The number of nucleated cells in each sample was estimated from the amplification of reference gene primers within the assay. Sequence reads were collapsed and filtered to measure the absolute abundance of every unique TCRbeta CDR3 rearrangement. For each sample, productive Simpson clonality was calculated as the square root of Simpson's diversity index over productive rearrangements. TCRdb's version of the immuneACCESS table is confined to in-frame rearrangements and falls short of the full clone set. An unresolved V gene accounts for under half of the shortfall where checked; the remainder is of unknown origin. Clone size and V and J calls were adopted from that table, with D and trimming inferred from the DNA. This sample has over 20,000 clones in its table, and 89% of those were observed once. Together, the top ten hold 9.7% of the sample.

This clone has a handful of counts. It has no known antigen specificity. No qualities accompany the bases; no much larger clone lies one base away. This TCR came from a man aged 70-80 years with acute or convalescent COVID-19. The source material was peripheral blood. The chain is made from TRBV11-2 and TRBJ1-4; a weak D assignment points to TRBD1 (6 bases agree). The nucleotide sequence reads as follows: TGTGCCAGCAGCCCCCGCGGACAGCTAAATGAAAAACTGTTTTTT. This sequence encodes CASSPRGQLNEKLFF.